This T cell receptor beta chain was sequenced during a study of blood T cell repertoires in COVID-19. Study background: There were acute and convalescent COVID-19 samples, and they came from the United States, Italy and Spain. The cDNA or gDNA used as material had been derived from T cells, B-cell-depleted T cells, or PBMCs.

Source study methods: Estimates of nucleated cell counts were drawn from the amplification of reference gene primers. Libraries were prepared by immunoSEQ multiplex PCR; TCRdb keeps only in-frame clonotypes and omits some of them. V and J calls plus clone size are reproduced from that table; the DNA served to infer D and trimming. The table shows over 100,000 clones, with roughly 69% occurring only once. Trimming cost V 6 bases and J 2 bases; bases outside gene matches: 5. The CDR3 is made up of 14 amino acids. Germline values: CDR1 LNHDA, CDR2 SQIVND (reference sequence). The sequenced sample was peripheral blood. The TCR originated in a woman between 70 and 85 years old with acute or convalescent COVID-19. The gene calls are TRBV19 and TRBJ2-3, with TRBD1 matching over 7 bases. The CDR3 protein is CASSPDRSTDTQYF. The CDR3 DNA reads as TGTGCCAGTAGCCCGGACAGGTCCACAGATACGCAGTATTTT.